Listed below are T cell receptor beta chains from one sample, sequenced in a study of blood T cell repertoires in COVID-19. TCRdb's table, derived via immunoSEQ multiplex PCR, lists solely in-frame clones and lacks some. The sample shows around 170,000 clones, 80% of them seen only once. Input material: PBMCs or T cells enriched from blood (not recorded which). All receptors derive from a man aged 60 to 75 who had been exposed to COVID-19. The CDR3 runs from the conserved cysteine through the conserved F or W. D genes are given only for firm matches. Size tells how often a clone was seen (once, few, many) or the class of an expanded clone, and some rows leave it out.

D | size | J | V | length | CDR3 | DNA
TRBD1 | - | TRBJ1-2 | TRBV28 | 13 | CASSPPRGDGYTF | TGTGCCAGCAGTCCCCCCAGGGGGGATGGCTACACCTTC
TRBD1 | - | TRBJ1-6 | TRBV27 | 17 | CASSLSVTGTGNSPLHF | TGTGCCAGCAGTTTATCGGTAACCGGGACAGGGAATTCACCCCTCCACTTT
- | - | TRBJ1-4 | TRBV5-1 | 15 | CASSRDTHPNEKLFF | TGCGCCAGCAGCCGGGACACTCATCCAAATGAAAAACTGTTTTTT
TRBD1 | few | TRBJ1-1 | TRBV6-2/TRBV6-3 | 18 | CASSPPHVRGRGSTEAFF | TGTGCCAGCAGTCCCCCCCACGTCAGGGGGCGAGGTAGCACTGAAGCTTTCTTT
- | - | TRBJ1-5 | TRBV7-8 | 17 | CASSPEVRGYGNQPQHF | TGTGCCAGCAGCCCGGAGGTGAGGGGGTATGGCAATCAGCCCCAGCATTTT
- | - | TRBJ2-3 | TRBV9 | 17 | CASSVHLPGHSTDTQYF | TGTGCCAGCAGCGTCCACCTTCCGGGACACAGCACAGATACGCAGTATTTT
TRBD2 | - | TRBJ2-7 | TRBV5-6 | 11 | CASGAGGEQYF | TGTGCCAGCGGAGCGGGGGGCGAGCAGTACTTC
TRBD1 | - | TRBJ1-6 | TRBV19 | 13 | CASSDRGGSPLHF | TGTGCCAGTAGCGACAGGGGTGGTTCACCCCTCCACTTT
- | - | TRBJ2-5 | TRBV10-1 | 14 | CASSERGRQETQYF | TGCGCCAGCAGTGAGCGAGGCAGACAAGAGACCCAGTACTTC
TRBD1 | - | TRBJ1-5 | TRBV20-1 | 14 | CSASTAGGNQPQHF | TGCAGTGCTAGTACGGCAGGGGGGAATCAGCCCCAGCATTTT
TRBD2 | - | TRBJ2-2 | TRBV27 | 15 | CASSSGTSDTGELFF | TGTGCCAGCAGCTCCGGGACTAGTGACACCGGGGAGCTGTTTTTT
TRBD1 | - | TRBJ2-5 | TRBV11-3 | 15 | CASSFSTGGRETQYF | TGTGCCAGCAGCTTCTCGACAGGGGGCCGAGAGACCCAGTACTTC
- | - | TRBJ1-2 | TRBV6-5 | 15 | CASRDGTPLNYGYTF | TGTGCCAGCAGAGACGGGACACCGTTAAACTATGGCTACACCTTC
- | many | TRBJ2-7 | TRBV29-1 | 12 | CSVSDGTYEQYF | TGCAGCGTTTCGGACGGGACCTACGAGCAGTACTTC
- | - | TRBJ2-7 | TRBV19 | 16 | CASSTTPRSAVDEQYF | TGTGCCAGTAGTACAACCCCCAGGTCCGCAGTGGACGAGCAGTACTTC
TRBD2 | - | TRBJ2-3 | TRBV5-1 | 19 | CASSSGLAGGTDTSDTQYF | TGCGCCAGCAGCTCTGGACTAGCGGGAGGGACGGACACCTCAGATACGCAGTATTTT
TRBD2 | - | TRBJ2-5 | TRBV19 | 18 | CASSIPGAGLAVGETQYF | TGTGCCAGTAGTATACCCGGGGCGGGACTAGCGGTGGGGGAGACCCAGTACTTC
TRBD1 | - | TRBJ1-2 | TRBV6-5 | 15 | CASRTQTGVNYGYTF | TGTGCCAGCAGGACCCAGACAGGGGTAAACTATGGCTACACCTTC
TRBD2 | - | TRBJ2-7 | TRBV30 | 11 | CALADPYEQYF | TGTGCGCTAGCGGACCCCTACGAGCAGTACTTC
TRBD1 | once | TRBJ1-6 | TRBV7-2 | 14 | CASSVTGAGSPLHF | TGTGCCAGCAGCGTAACAGGGGCGGGCTCACCCCTCCACTTT
- | once | TRBJ2-7 | TRBV6-2/TRBV6-3 | 14 | CASSTGRGAHEQYF | TGTGCCAGCAGTACCGGGCGGGGCGCCCACGAGCAGTACTTC
- | - | TRBJ2-3 | TRBV7-9 | 16 | CASSLKAALQPDTQYF | TGTGCCAGCAGCTTAAAAGCGGCCCTTCAACCAGATACGCAGTATTTT
TRBD1 | - | TRBJ2-7 | TRBV5-4 | 16 | CASSLSRSRGLGEQYF | TGTGCCAGCAGTCTTTCGAGGTCAAGGGGGCTGGGGGAGCAGTACTTC
TRBD2 | few | TRBJ2-2 | TRBV6-4 | 15 | CASSESSGDTGELFF | TGTGCCAGCAGTGAATCGAGCGGGGACACCGGGGAGCTGTTTTTT
- | once | TRBJ1-5 | TRBV27 | 13 | CASSTRSHQPQHF | TGTGCCAGCAGTACCCGCAGTCATCAGCCCCAGCATTTT
TRBD1 | - | TRBJ1-2 | TRBV7-9 | 13 | CASSPGTGYGYTF | TGTGCCAGCAGCCCCGGGACAGGTTATGGCTACACCTTC
TRBD1 | few | TRBJ1-5 | TRBV6-5 | 15 | CASSYDRGPNQPQHF | TGTGCCAGCAGTTACGACAGGGGGCCCAATCAGCCCCAGCATTTT
- | - | TRBJ1-3 | TRBV5-8 | 17 | CASSLAVRAGIGNTIYF | TGTGCCAGCAGCTTGGCCGTCAGGGCCGGAATTGGAAACACCATATATTTT
- | - | TRBJ1-4 | TRBV29-1 | 13 | CSVGGWGGEKLFF | TGCAGCGTTGGGGGGTGGGGGGGAGAAAAACTGTTTTTT
- | once | TRBJ2-7 | TRBV3-1/TRBV3-2 | 14 | CASSQDSSSYEQYF | TGTGCCAGCAGCCAAGATAGTAGCTCCTACGAGCAGTACTTC
TRBD2 | few | TRBJ2-2 | TRBV2 | 14 | CASSGPGGGGELFF | TGTGCCAGCAGTGGACCGGGAGGGGGCGGGGAGCTGTTTTTT